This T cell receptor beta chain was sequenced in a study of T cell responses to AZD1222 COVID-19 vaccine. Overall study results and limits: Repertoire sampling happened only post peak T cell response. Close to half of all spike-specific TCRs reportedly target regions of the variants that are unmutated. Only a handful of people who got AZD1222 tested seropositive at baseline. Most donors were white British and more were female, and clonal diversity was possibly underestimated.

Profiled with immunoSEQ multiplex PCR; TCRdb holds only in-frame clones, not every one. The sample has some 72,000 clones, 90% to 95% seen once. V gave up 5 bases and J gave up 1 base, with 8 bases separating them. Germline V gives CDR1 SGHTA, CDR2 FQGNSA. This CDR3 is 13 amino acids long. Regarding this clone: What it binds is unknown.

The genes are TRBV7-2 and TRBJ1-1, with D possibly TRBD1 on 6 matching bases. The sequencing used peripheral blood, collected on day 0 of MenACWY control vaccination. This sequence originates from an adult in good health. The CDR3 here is CASSIQGNTEAFF. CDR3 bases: TGTGCCAGCAGCATACAGGGGAACACTGAAGCTTTCTTT.